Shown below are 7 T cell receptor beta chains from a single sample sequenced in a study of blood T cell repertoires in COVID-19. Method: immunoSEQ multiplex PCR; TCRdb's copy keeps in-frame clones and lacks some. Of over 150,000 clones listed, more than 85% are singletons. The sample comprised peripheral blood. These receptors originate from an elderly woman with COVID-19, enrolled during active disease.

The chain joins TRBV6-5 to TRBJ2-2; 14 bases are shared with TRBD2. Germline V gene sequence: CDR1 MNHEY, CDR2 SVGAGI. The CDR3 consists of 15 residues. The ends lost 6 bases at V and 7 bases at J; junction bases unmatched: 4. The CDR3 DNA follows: TGTGCCAGCAGGGGACTAGCGGGAGCTGACGGGGAGCTGTTTTTT. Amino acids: CASRGLAGADGELFF.

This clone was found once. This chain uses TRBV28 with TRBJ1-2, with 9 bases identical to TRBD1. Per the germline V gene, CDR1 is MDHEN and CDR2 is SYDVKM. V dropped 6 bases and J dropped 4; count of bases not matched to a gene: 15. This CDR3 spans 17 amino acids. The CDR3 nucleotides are TGTGCCAGCAGCCAATCCGGGACAGGGTATCAGGGCTATGGCTACACCTTC. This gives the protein CASSQSGTGYQGYGYTF.

The CDR3 here is CASTPDRGLYTQYF. The CDR3 DNA reads as TGTGCCAGTACGCCCGACAGGGGGCTTTATACGCAGTATTTT. This chain links TRBV25-1 with TRBJ2-3; 10 positions agree with TRBD1. Germline CDR1 is MGHDK and CDR2 is SYGVNS. The V gene end was trimmed by 9 bases and the J gene end by 7 bases; junction bases not matched to a gene: 10. This CDR3 is 14 amino acids long.

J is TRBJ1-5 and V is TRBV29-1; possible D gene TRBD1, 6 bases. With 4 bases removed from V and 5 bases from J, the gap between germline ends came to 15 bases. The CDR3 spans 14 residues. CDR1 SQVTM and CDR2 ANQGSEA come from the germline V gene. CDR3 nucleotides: TGCAGCGTTGGGGGCGACAGGTTTGATCAGCCCCAGCATTTT. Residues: CSVGGDRFDQPQHF. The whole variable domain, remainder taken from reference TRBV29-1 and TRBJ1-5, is SAVISQKPSRDICQRGTSLTIQCQVDSQVTMMFWYRQQPGQSLTLIATANQGSEATYESGFVIDKFPISRPNLTFSTLTVSNMSPEDSSIYLCSVGGDRFDQPQHFGDGTRLSIL.

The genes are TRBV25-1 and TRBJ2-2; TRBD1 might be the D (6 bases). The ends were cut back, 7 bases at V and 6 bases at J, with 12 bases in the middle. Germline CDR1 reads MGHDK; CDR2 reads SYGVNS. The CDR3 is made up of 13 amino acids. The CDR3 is CASKTQGPGELFF. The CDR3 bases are TGTGCCAGCAAGACCCAGGGGCCCGGGGAGCTGTTTTTT.

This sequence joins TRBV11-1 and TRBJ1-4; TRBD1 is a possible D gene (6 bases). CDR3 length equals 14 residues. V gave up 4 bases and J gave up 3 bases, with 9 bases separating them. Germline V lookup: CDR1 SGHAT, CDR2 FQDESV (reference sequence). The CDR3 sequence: CASSSDRANEKLFF. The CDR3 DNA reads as TGTGCCAGCAGCTCGGACAGAGCTAATGAAAAACTGTTTTTT. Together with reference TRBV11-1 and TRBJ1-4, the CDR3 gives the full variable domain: EAEVAQSPRYKITEKSQAVAFWCDPISGHATLYWYRQILGQGPELLVQFQDESVVDDSQLPKDRFSAERLKGVDSTLKIQPAELGDSAMYLCASSSDRANEKLFFGSGTQLSVL.

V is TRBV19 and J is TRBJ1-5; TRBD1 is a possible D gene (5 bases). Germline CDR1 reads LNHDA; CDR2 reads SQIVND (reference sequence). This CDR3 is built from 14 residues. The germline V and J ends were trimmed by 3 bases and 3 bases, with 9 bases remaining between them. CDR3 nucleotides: TGTGCCAGTAGTATGTCAGGGATCAATCAGCCCCAGCATTTT. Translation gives CASSMSGINQPQHF.